What follows are 20 T cell receptor beta chains derived from one specimen sequenced in a study of identical twins. Using its own MiXCR run on the 5' RACE reads, TCRdb lists one record per CDR3 protein. The sample records about 570,000 distinct CDR3 sequences, 9.6% being singletons. These data are also associated with another study on yellow fever vaccine responses in identical twins.

The sequenced sample consisted of PBMCs. These receptors came from a young woman in good health.

The chain employs TRBV7-2 and TRBJ2-1, with unresolved D. The length of the CDR3 is 12 residues. Trimming stripped 5 bases from V and 8 bases from J, with 10 bases between. Germline V gene lookup returns CDR1 SGHTA and CDR2 FQGNSA. CDR3 loop: CASSPIRDEQFF. CDR3 bases: TGTGCCAGCAGCCCTATACGGGATGAGCAGTTCTTC.

The rearrangement uses TRBV7-3 and TRBJ1-1; D call uncertain. V was cut by 5 bases and J by 2 bases, with 9 bases left in between. Germline lookup yields CDR1 SGHTA and CDR2 FQGTGA. The CDR3 spans 13 residues. DNA of the CDR3: TGTGCCAGCAGCCCGGCCCCAAACACTGAAGCTTTCTTT. It specifies CASSPAPNTEAFF. The entire variable domain, with the rest obtained from reference TRBV7-3 and TRBJ1-1, is as follows: GAGVSQTPSNKVTEKGKYVELRCDPISGHTALYWYRQSLGQGPEFLIYFQGTGAADDSGLPNDRFFAVRPEGSVSTLKIQRTERGDSAVYLCASSPAPNTEAFFGQGTRLTVV.

The V gene is TRBV19, the J gene TRBJ2-7; D possibly corresponds to TRBD1 (6 bases). Germline CDR1 reads LNHDA; CDR2 reads SQIVND (reference sequence). V was cut by 8 bases and J by 2 bases, with 10 bases left in between. The CDR3 sequence is 12 residues long. DNA of the CDR3: TGTGCCAGTGGGTGGGGGCCCTACGAGCAGTACTTC. As protein: CASGWGPYEQYF.

This clonotype came up many times. The genes are TRBV5-6 and TRBJ2-3, with D unclear. The V gene lost 3 bases and the J gene lost 4 bases, with 12 bases spanning the gap. The CDR3 spans 14 residues. Looked up from germline, CDR1 is SGHDT and CDR2 is YYEEEE. Written as DNA, the CDR3 is TGTGCCAGCAGCTCGGATTTAGGGTCAGATACGCAGTATTTT. Its protein product is CASSSDLGSDTQYF.

V gene TRBV5-6 combines with J gene TRBJ2-3; TRBD2 agrees at 7 bases. V lost 1 base and J lost 1; bases outside the gene matches: 6. This CDR3 comprises 16 residues. Germline V gene sequence: CDR1 SGHDT, CDR2 YYEEEE. The CDR3 bases are TGTGCCAGCAGCTTGATCCGCGGGAGCGGCACAGATACGCAGTATTTT. Translating it yields CASSLIRGSGTDTQYF. Using reference TRBV5-6 and TRBJ2-3 for the parts outside the CDR3, the full variable domain is DAGVTQSPTHLIKTRGQQVTLRCSPKSGHDTVSWYQQALGQGPQFIFQYYEEEERQRGNFPDRFSGHQFPNYSSELNVNALLLGDSALYLCASSLIRGSGTDTQYFGPGTRLTVL.

This clonotype appeared a few times. The chain employs TRBV24-1 and TRBJ1-5; 8 positions agree with TRBD1. Germline-derived CDR1 and CDR2 are KGHDR and SFDVKD. V lost 4 bases, J lost 9 bases, and 7 bases stayed unmatched. The CDR3 covers 14 residues. The CDR3 region is CATSEGGQAAPQHF. The CDR3, as DNA: TGTGCCACCAGTGAGGGGGGACAGGCGGCGCCCCAGCATTTT.

V gene TRBV4-3 combines with J gene TRBJ1-2; perhaps TRBD1 as D (5 bases). The CDR3 totals 15 residues. The V gene's germline CDR1 is LGHNA and CDR2 YSLEER. V was clipped by 1 base and J by 5 bases, with 14 bases between them. The CDR3 spells CASSQARQPTYGYTF. In DNA form, the CDR3 reads TGCGCCAGCAGCCAAGCACGACAGCCTACTTATGGCTACACCTTC.

This clonotype was seen ten or more times. The chain joins TRBV13 to TRBJ2-1, with D tentatively TRBD1 or TRBD2 (5 bases each). This CDR3 is 19 amino acids long. V gave up 4 bases and J gave up 2 bases, with 24 bases separating them. Germline V gene lookup returns CDR1 PRHDT and CDR2 FYEKMQ (reference sequence). Written as DNA, the CDR3 is TGTGCCAGCAGCTCCCACAACGACCCATCCAGAGGGGCCTACAATGAGCAGTTCTTC. It specifies CASSSHNDPSRGAYNEQFF. The entire variable domain, with the rest obtained from reference TRBV13 and TRBJ2-1, is as follows: AAGVIQSPRHLIKEKRETATLKCYPIPRHDTVYWYQQGPGQDPQFLISFYEKMQSDKGSIPDRFSAQQFSDYHSELNMSSLELGDSALYFCASSSHNDPSRGAYNEQFFGPGTRLTVL.

In this sample, this clonotype turned up a few times. The CDR3: CASSLQGEYNEQFF. CDR3 nucleotide sequence: TGTGCCAGCAGCTTACAGGGGGAGTACAATGAGCAGTTCTTC. The J gene is TRBJ2-1, the V gene TRBV7-3, with 7 bases lining up with TRBD1. The V segment lost 2 bases and the J segment 4 bases; nucleotides outside the gene matches: 2. The CDR3 loop spans 14 amino acids. Per germline, CDR1 SGHTA and CDR2 FQGTGA.

This sequence joins TRBV30 and TRBJ2-6; D not resolved. Germline CDR1 is GTSNPN and CDR2 is SVGIG (reference sequence). With 8 bases removed from V and 1 base from J, the gap between germline ends came to 9 bases. This CDR3 has 13 residues. CDR3 region: CALPRSGANVLTF. CDR3 in DNA: TGTGCCCTGCCCCGGTCTGGGGCCAACGTCCTGACTTTC.

This clonotype showed up just a few times. This chain joins TRBV5-1 and TRBJ2-2, with unresolved D. The V gene lost 0 bases and the J gene lost 7 bases, with 4 bases spanning the gap. There are 12 residues in the CDR3. Germline CDR1 reads SGHRS; CDR2 reads YFSETQ. The CDR3 DNA reads TGCGCCAGCAGCTTGGCCCACGGGGAGCTGTTTTTT. This sequence encodes CASSLAHGELFF.

This clonotype was counted at least ten times. The chain couples TRBV5-1 to TRBJ2-7; 8 bases are shared with TRBD2. V dropped 4 bases and J dropped 4; count of bases not matched to a gene: 10. Per the germline V gene, CDR1 is SGHRS and CDR2 is YFSETQ. The CDR3 is 15 amino acids. The CDR3 protein is CASSRRGTRDYEQYF. In DNA form, the CDR3 reads TGCGCCAGCAGCCGAAGGGGGACTAGAGATTACGAGCAGTACTTC.

On this clonotype: Possible read error: a much larger clone is one base away. The V gene is TRBV5-1, the J gene TRBJ2-1, with 12 bases identical to TRBD1. The germline CDR1 and CDR2 sequences are SGHRS and YFSETQ. This CDR3 is 14 amino acids long. This chain's CDR3 is CASQRGTGGNEHFF. In nucleotides, the CDR3 is TGCGCCAGCCAAAGGGGGACAGGGGGCAATGAGCATTTCTTC. The full variable domain, its missing parts supplied by reference TRBV5-1 and TRBJ2-1, is KAGVTQTPRYLIKTRGQQVTLSCSPISGHRSVSWYQQTPGQGLQFLFEYFSETQRNKGNFPGRFSGRQFSNSRSEMNVSTLELGDSALYLCASQRGTGGNEHFFGPGTRLTVL.

Ten or more counts support this clonotype. The chain recombines TRBV18 with TRBJ2-6; D uncertain. Germline-derived CDR1 and CDR2 are KGHSH and LQKENI. V lost 2 bases and J lost 0, with 5 bases in between. This CDR3 is built from 15 residues. The CDR3 reads CASSPDVSGANVLTF. The CDR3 nucleotides are TGTGCCAGCTCACCAGACGTCTCTGGGGCCAACGTCCTGACTTTC.

As to this clonotype: A read error may explain this, as a much larger clone is one base away. The chain recombines TRBV20-1 with TRBJ2-2, with 8 bases matching TRBD2. V trimming: 3 bases; J trimming: 6 bases; junction bases outside the gene matches: 9. Germline V gene data show CDR1 as DFQATT and CDR2 as SNEGSKA (reference sequence). This CDR3 contains 15 residues. The CDR3 sequence is CSASDPGLAAGELFF. Here the CDR3 DNA reads TGCAGTGCTAGTGATCCAGGACTAGCAGCCGGGGAGCTGTTTTTT.

This clonotype was counted a few times. The chain has TRBV6-1 and TRBJ2-2; 9 positions agree with TRBD2. J was trimmed by 5 bases and V by 5 bases; bases with no gene match: 12. The CDR3 consists of 17 residues. Looked up from germline, CDR1 is MNHNS and CDR2 is SASEGT. CDR3 nucleotides: TGTGCCAGCAGTACCAGATGGGCTAGCGGGAAGACCGGGGAGCTGTTTTTT. It specifies CASSTRWASGKTGELFF.

This clonotype was counted a few times. The chain uses TRBV29-1 and TRBJ2-3, with unresolved D. The CDR3 has 13 residues. Trimming took off 3 bases at V and 1 base at J, with 8 bases between the two ends. The V gene's germline CDR1 is SQVTM and CDR2 ANQGSEA. The CDR3 DNA follows: TGCAGCGTTGAGTCATCTGGCACAGATACGCAGTATTTT. It translates to CSVESSGTDTQYF.

This clonotype has at least ten counts. The V and J genes are TRBV2 and TRBJ2-2; 7 positions agree with TRBD2. V shed 8 bases, J shed 0 bases, and the junction held 3 bases outside the gene matches. The length of the CDR3 is 14 residues. From germline, CDR1 is SNHLY and CDR2 FYNNEI. The CDR3 DNA reads TGTGCCAGCCGACTAGCCGCGAACACCGGGGAGCTGTTTTTT. Protein sequence: CASRLAANTGELFF.

On this clonotype itself: This may stem from a read error, because a much larger clone lies one nucleotide away. The gene calls are TRBV29-1 and TRBJ2-3, with D hard to call. CDR1 and CDR2 (germline): SQVTM, ANQGSEA. This CDR3 has 10 amino acids. The DNA for the CDR3 is TGCAGCGTTCCCTGGGATACGCAGAATTTT. It encodes CSVPWDTQNF.

The chain has TRBV7-6 and TRBJ2-7; weak D call: TRBD1 (6 bases). This CDR3 region has 13 residues. CDR1 SGHVS and CDR2 FNYEAQ come from the germline V gene. V lost 4 bases to trimming and J lost 3 bases, with 10 bases between them. CDR3 protein: CASSSNRDYEQYF. CDR3 in DNA: TGTGCCAGCAGCTCAAACAGGGACTACGAGCAGTACTTC.